Listed below are T cell receptor beta chains from one sample, sequenced in a study of blood T cell repertoires in COVID-19. Sequencing was performed with immunoSEQ multiplex PCR; in TCRdb, only in-frame clones are kept and a portion is missing. In the table there are 35,000 to 45,000 clones, around 80% of which are singletons. The sequencing input was peripheral blood. The receptors derive from a man aged 55-75 years with acute or convalescent COVID-19. Each CDR3 is given with its conserved first and last residue. D genes are given only for firm matches. The size entry is marked missing in some rows and otherwise reads once, few, many or a size class.

V gene,J gene,clone size,D gene,CDR3 DNA,CDR3 protein
TRBV5-8,TRBJ2-2,.,.,TGTGCCAGCAGCTTGGGCCAGGGGCGACCCGGGGAGCTGTTTTTT,CASSLGQGRPGELFF
TRBV30,TRBJ1-1,.,.,TGTGCCTGGAACCACGGGCAGGGGAACACTGAAGCTTTCTTT,CAWNHGQGNTEAFF
TRBV11-2,TRBJ2-3,.,TRBD2,TGTGCCAGCAGCTTAGGTTCTAGCGGGAGATTTGATACGCAGTATTTT,CASSLGSSGRFDTQYF
TRBV10-2,TRBJ2-7,once,TRBD2,TGCGCCAGCAGTGAGGGGGTATTAGCGGGAGTCGGCTACGAGCAGTACTTC,CASSEGVLAGVGYEQYF
TRBV5-1,TRBJ2-6,.,.,TGCGCCAGCAGCTTGGTTAATACCTTCTATTACTCTGGGGCCAACGTCCTGACTTTC,CASSLVNTFYYSGANVLTF
TRBV6-1,TRBJ1-5,.,.,TGTGCCAGCAGTGAAGCCGGGGGGTGGGCCACTACTCAATACAATCAGCCCCAGCATTTT,CASSEAGGWATTQYNQPQHF
TRBV28,TRBJ1-1,.,TRBD1,TGTGCCAGCAGTATAGACAGGGGGAGGACTGAAGCTTTCTTT,CASSIDRGRTEAFF
TRBV7-7,TRBJ2-1,.,TRBD2,TGTGCTAGCAGCTTAACTCTAGCGGGAACTGAGCAGTTCTTC,CASSLTLAGTEQFF
TRBV2,TRBJ1-6,.,.,TGTGCCAGCAGTGAGGGGGGGACCAATTCACCCCTCCACTTT,CASSEGGTNSPLHF
TRBV7-2,TRBJ1-2,.,.,TGTGCCAGCAGCTTAGGTCCAGGGGCTGACTATGGCTACACCTTC,CASSLGPGADYGYTF
TRBV20-1,TRBJ2-7,.,TRBD1,TGCAGTGCTAGGGGACAGTACGAGCAGTACTTC,CSARGQYEQYF
TRBV7-2,TRBJ1-2,.,TRBD1,TGTGCCAGCAGCTTAGTGGGACAGGGCTATGGCTACACCTTC,CASSLVGQGYGYTF
TRBV5-1,TRBJ2-5,few,.,TGCGCCAGCAGCTCAACTAGTAAAGTCTTCCAAGAGACCCAGTACTTC,CASSSTSKVFQETQYF
TRBV10-3,TRBJ1-4,.,.,TGTGCCATCAGTGAGTCGGCACCAACTAATGAAAAACTGTTTTTT,CAISESAPTNEKLFF
TRBV18,TRBJ2-1,few,TRBD2,TGTGCCAGCTCACCAAAAGTACTAGCGGGCGAGCAGTTCTTC,CASSPKVLAGEQFF
TRBV9,TRBJ2-3,many,.,TGTGCCAGCAGCGGCGGAGTCCTAGATACGCAGTATTTT,CASSGGVLDTQYF
TRBV4-1,TRBJ2-3,medium-sized,TRBD2,TGCGCCAGCAGCCTAACCGGGACTAGCGGGAGTGGGGCCACAGATACGCAGTATTTT,CASSLTGTSGSGATDTQYF
TRBV9,TRBJ2-7,.,TRBD1,TGTGCCAGCAGCTTGGGACAGAGCGCGTACGAGCAGTACTTC,CASSLGQSAYEQYF
TRBV7-8,TRBJ1-5,.,.,TGTGCCAGCAGCCAAACAGGGTTTCGTGATCAGCCCCAGCATTTT,CASSQTGFRDQPQHF
TRBV19,TRBJ2-7,few,TRBD1,TGTGCCAGTAGTATAAGGGACAGGGTGGAAGAGCAGTACTTC,CASSIRDRVEEQYF
TRBV5-1,TRBJ2-5,.,TRBD1,TGCGCCAGCAGCTTGACAGGGGCCCAAGAGACCCAGTACTTC,CASSLTGAQETQYF
TRBV5-1,TRBJ2-3,.,TRBD2,TGCGCCAGCAGCTCCGGGACTAGCGGGACGTTCACAGATACGCAGTATTTT,CASSSGTSGTFTDTQYF
TRBV6-6,TRBJ2-1,once,TRBD2,TGTGCCAGCAGTTACTCGGGACTAGTAAATGAGCAGTTCTTC,CASSYSGLVNEQFF
TRBV27,TRBJ2-3,.,TRBD2,TGTGCCAGCAGTTTATGGGCCCTGCGACTAGCGGGAGACGGTCTTAGCACAGATACGCAGTATTTT,CASSLWALRLAGDGLSTDTQYF
TRBV19,TRBJ1-1,.,TRBD1,TGTGCCAGTGGGGAACAGGGGGCCCCTGAAGCTTTCTTT,CASGEQGAPEAFF
TRBV10-3,TRBJ2-6,.,.,TGTGCCATCAGACCTCTACTAACAGGGACATCTGGGGCCAACGTCCTGACTTTC,CAIRPLLTGTSGANVLTF
TRBV2,TRBJ2-1,.,TRBD1,TGTGCCAGCAGCCGGGACAGGGGTAACAATGAGCAGTTCTTC,CASSRDRGNNEQFF
TRBV6-1,TRBJ1-3,.,.,TGTGCCAGCAGTGGTTCGGACAGCGGTAACTCTGGAAACACCATATATTTT,CASSGSDSGNSGNTIYF
TRBV18,TRBJ2-5,.,.,TGTGCCAGCTCACCGTCTGAAGAGACCCAGTACTTC,CASSPSEETQYF